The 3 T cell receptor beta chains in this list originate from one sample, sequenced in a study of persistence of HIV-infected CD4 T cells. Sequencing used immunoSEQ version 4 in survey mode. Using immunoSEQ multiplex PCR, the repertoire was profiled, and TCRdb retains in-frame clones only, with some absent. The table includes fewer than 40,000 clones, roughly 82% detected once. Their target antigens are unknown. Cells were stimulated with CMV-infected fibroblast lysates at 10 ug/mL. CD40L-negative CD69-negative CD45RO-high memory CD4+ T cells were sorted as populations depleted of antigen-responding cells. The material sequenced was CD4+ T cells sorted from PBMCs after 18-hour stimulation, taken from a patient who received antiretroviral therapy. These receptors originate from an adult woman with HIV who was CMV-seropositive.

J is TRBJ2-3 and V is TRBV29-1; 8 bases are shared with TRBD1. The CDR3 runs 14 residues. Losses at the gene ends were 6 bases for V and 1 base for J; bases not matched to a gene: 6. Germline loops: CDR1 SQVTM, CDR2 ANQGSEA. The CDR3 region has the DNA TGCAGCGTCCACCCGGGACAGGGCACAGATACGCAGTATTTT. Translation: CSVHPGQGTDTQYF.

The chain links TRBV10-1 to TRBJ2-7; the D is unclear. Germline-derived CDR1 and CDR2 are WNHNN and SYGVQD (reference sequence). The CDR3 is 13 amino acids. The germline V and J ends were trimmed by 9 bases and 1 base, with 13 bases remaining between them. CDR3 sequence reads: CASQQNPSYEQYF. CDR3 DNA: TGCGCCAGTCAACAGAATCCTTCCTACGAGCAGTACTTC.

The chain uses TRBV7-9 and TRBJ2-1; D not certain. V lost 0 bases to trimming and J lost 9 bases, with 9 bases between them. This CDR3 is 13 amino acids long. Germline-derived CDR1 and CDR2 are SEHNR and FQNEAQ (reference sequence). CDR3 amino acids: CASSLAGDREQFF. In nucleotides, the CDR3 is TGTGCCAGCAGCTTAGCAGGCGACCGTGAGCAGTTCTTC.